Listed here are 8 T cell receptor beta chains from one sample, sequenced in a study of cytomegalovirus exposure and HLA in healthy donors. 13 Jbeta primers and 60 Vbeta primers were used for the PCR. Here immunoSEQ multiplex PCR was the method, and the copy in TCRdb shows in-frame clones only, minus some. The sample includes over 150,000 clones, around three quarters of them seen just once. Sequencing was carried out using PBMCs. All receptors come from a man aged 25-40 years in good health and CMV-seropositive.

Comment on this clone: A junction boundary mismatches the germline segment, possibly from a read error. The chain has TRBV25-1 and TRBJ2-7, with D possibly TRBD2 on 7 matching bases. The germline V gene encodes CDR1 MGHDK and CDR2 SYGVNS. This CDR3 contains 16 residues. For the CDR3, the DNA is TGTGTCAGCAGTGAATTGGGGGGGGACATCACCTACGAGCAGTACTTC. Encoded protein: CVSSELGGDITYEQYF.

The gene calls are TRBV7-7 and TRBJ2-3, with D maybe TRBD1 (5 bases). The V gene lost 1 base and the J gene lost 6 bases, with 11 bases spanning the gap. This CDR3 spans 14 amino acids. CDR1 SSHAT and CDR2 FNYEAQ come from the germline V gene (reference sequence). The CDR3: CASSLGRALDTQYF. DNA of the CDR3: TGTGCCAGCAGCTTAGGCAGGGCCCTTGATACGCAGTATTTT.

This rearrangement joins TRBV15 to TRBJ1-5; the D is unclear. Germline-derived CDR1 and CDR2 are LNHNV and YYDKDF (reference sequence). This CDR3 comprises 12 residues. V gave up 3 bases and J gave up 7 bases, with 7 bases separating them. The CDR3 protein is CATSSEGQPQHF. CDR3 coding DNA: TGTGCCACCAGCAGCGAGGGACAGCCCCAGCATTTT.

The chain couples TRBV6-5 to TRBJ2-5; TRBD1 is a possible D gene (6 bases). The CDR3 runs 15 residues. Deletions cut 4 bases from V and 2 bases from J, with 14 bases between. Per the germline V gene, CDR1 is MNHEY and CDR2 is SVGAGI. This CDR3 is CASSFRDNPQETQYF. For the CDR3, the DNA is TGTGCCAGCAGTTTCCGGGACAATCCACAAGAGACCCAGTACTTC.

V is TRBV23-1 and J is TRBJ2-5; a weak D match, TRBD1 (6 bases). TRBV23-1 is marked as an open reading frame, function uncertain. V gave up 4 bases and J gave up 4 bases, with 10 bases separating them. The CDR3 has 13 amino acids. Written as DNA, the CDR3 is TGCGCCAGCAGTCGAACAGGGATAGAGACCCAGTACTTC. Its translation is CASSRTGIETQYF.

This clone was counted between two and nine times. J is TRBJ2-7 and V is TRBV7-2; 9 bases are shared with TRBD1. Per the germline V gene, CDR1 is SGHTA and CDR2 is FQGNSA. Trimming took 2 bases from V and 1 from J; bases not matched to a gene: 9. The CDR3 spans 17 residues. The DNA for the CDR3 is TGTGCCAGCAGCTTAAAATCTTCGACAGGGGGGTCCTACGAGCAGTACTTC. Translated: CASSLKSSTGGSYEQYF.

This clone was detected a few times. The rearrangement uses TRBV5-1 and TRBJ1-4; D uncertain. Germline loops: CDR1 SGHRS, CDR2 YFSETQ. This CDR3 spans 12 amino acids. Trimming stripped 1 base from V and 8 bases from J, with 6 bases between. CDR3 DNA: TGCGCCAGCAGCTTGTCATCAGAAAAACTGTTTTTT. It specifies CASSLSSEKLFF.

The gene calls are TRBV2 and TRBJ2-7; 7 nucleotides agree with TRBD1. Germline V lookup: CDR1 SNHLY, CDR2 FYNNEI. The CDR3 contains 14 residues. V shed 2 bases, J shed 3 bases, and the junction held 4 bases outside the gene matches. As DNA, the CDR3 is TGTGCCAGCAGTGAAAGAGGGACAGTCTACGAGCAGTACTTC. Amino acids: CASSERGTVYEQYF.